A single sample is the source of the 17 T cell receptor beta chains below, sequenced in a study of T cell clonotyping in hematopoietic cell transplantation. The data were produced by immunoSEQ multiplex PCR, yet TCRdb's version contains in-frame clones alone and is incomplete. In the table there are approximately 11,000 clones, about 92% of which are singletons. This sample's time point: recipient sample about 28 days before transplant, after cytoreduction. Here the sequenced sample was peripheral blood mononuclear cells, taken before stem cell transplant. The receptors come from a woman between 40 and 50 years old with acute myeloid leukemia. Some clones in this sample may be carry-over from other donors' samples.

This sequence joins TRBV27 and TRBJ2-7; 9 bases are shared with TRBD1. Germline V gives CDR1 MNHEY, CDR2 SMNVEV (reference sequence). J gave up 2 bases and V 5 bases, and 10 bases lay outside the gene matches. The CDR3 is 16 residues long. CDR3 in amino acids: CASSARRDRATYEQYF. CDR3 nucleotides: TGTGCCAGCAGTGCTCGCCGGGACAGGGCAACCTACGAGCAGTACTTC.

This chain links TRBV11-2 with TRBJ1-2; no definite D call. The V and J ends lost 0 bases and 4 bases respectively, with 6 bases between them. Germline CDR1 is SGHAT and CDR2 is FQNNGV. The CDR3 has 13 residues. CDR3 protein: CASSLDGSYGYTF. The DNA of the CDR3 is TGTGCCAGCAGCTTAGATGGGTCCTATGGCTACACCTTC.

The rearrangement joins TRBV7-2 to TRBJ2-5, with D possibly being TRBD2 (5 bases). V was clipped by 2 bases and J by 5 bases, with 15 bases between them. The CDR3 is 15 amino acids. Per the germline V gene, CDR1 is SGHTA and CDR2 is FQGNSA. The CDR3 DNA is TGTGCCAGCAGCTTACTTCCGGGCTCGGGGGAGACCCAGTACTTC. Translation: CASSLLPGSGETQYF. Supplemented by reference TRBV7-2 and TRBJ2-5, the full variable domain reads GAGVSQSPSNKVTEKGKDVELRCDPISGHTALYWYRQSLGQGLEFLIYFQGNSAPDKSGLPSDRFSAERTGGSVSTLTIQRTQQEDSAVYLCASSLLPGSGETQYFGPGTRLLVL.

The chain combines TRBV4-2 with TRBJ1-1; 8 bases match TRBD1. J gave up 1 base and V 2 bases, and 3 bases lay outside the gene matches. This CDR3 region has 15 residues. Germline V CDR1 and CDR2: LGHNA, YNFKEQ. CDR3 nucleotides: TGTGCCAGCAGCCAACGGACAGGGACGAACACTGAAGCTTTCTTT. This sequence encodes CASSQRTGTNTEAFF.

This chain joins TRBV19 and TRBJ1-5; perhaps TRBD1 as D (5 bases). This CDR3 spans 13 amino acids. From germline, CDR1 is LNHDA and CDR2 SQIVND (reference sequence). Trimming took off 6 bases at V and 8 bases at J, with 14 bases between the two ends. The CDR3 coding sequence is TGTGCCAGTAGGATGACAGCCTTGAAGCCCCAGCATTTT. Translating it yields CASRMTALKPQHF.

The chain uses TRBV4-2 and TRBJ2-5; 11 positions match TRBD2. Looked up from germline, CDR1 is LGHNA and CDR2 is YNFKEQ. This CDR3 is built from 18 residues. The V segment lost 1 base and the J segment 4 bases; nucleotides outside the gene matches: 11. The CDR3 DNA follows: TGTGCCAGCAGCCAAGGTCCAAAACTAGCGGGAGCGTCAGAGACCCAGTACTTC. This gives the protein CASSQGPKLAGASETQYF.

The chain combines TRBV2 with TRBJ2-5; D is possibly TRBD1 (6 bases). The J call may be faulty, since TRBJ2-7 better matches the DNA end. There are 12 residues in the CDR3. Germline CDR1 is SNHLY and CDR2 is FYNNEI. The CDR3 nucleotides read TGTGCCAGCCAGGGGCCGTCCTACGAGCAGTACTTC. This gives the protein CASQGPSYEQYF.

The chain joins TRBV5-1 to TRBJ2-5; the D gene is possibly TRBD2 (5 bases). The CDR3 extends over 16 amino acids. Deletions cut 0 bases from V and 4 bases from J, with 16 bases between. Germline lookup yields CDR1 SGHRS and CDR2 YFSETQ. The CDR3 here is CASSLGETGFPETQYF. As DNA, the CDR3 is TGCGCCAGCAGCTTGGGGGAGACTGGATTTCCAGAGACCCAGTACTTC.

The chain is built from TRBV5-4 and TRBJ2-1; possibly TRBD1 for D (5 bases). The CDR3 runs 14 residues. CDR1 is SGHNT, CDR2 YYREEE, per germline (reference sequence). The ends were cut back, 0 bases at V and 10 bases at J, with 14 bases in the middle. The CDR3 loop is CASSLVARVDEQFF. The CDR3 DNA reads TGTGCCAGCAGCTTGGTGGCCAGGGTGGACGAGCAGTTCTTC. Filled out from reference TRBV5-4 and TRBJ2-1, the complete variable domain reads ETGVTQSPTHLIKTRGQQVTLRCSSQSGHNTVSWYQQALGQGPQFIFQYYREEENGRGNFPPRFSGLQFPNYSSELNVNALELDDSALYLCASSLVARVDEQFFGPGTRLTVL.

V gene TRBV29-1 combines with J gene TRBJ2-1; unclear D gene. CDR3 length equals 13 residues. Germline V lookup: CDR1 SQVTM, CDR2 ANQGSEA. Trimming removed 3 bases from V and 10 bases from J, with 16 bases in between. The CDR3 region is CSVEQQYNPEQFF. DNA of the CDR3: TGCAGCGTTGAGCAGCAATACAATCCCGAGCAGTTCTTC.

The table lists this clone with a few counts. The chain joins TRBV19 to TRBJ1-2, with D perhaps matching TRBD1 (6 bases). V was pared by 0 bases and J by 8 bases, with 13 bases between. Germline V gives CDR1 LNHDA, CDR2 SQIVND (reference sequence). The CDR3 length is 14 residues. The CDR3 here is CASSIDRQAKGYTF. CDR3 in DNA: TGTGCCAGTAGTATAGATCGACAGGCTAAGGGCTACACCTTC.

This clone was detected once. This chain connects TRBV19 to TRBJ1-1; the D gene is possibly TRBD1 (5 bases). The V gene's germline CDR1 is LNHDA and CDR2 SQIVND (reference sequence). Trimming shortened V by 3 bases and J by 3 bases, and 11 bases separated the two germline ends. The CDR3 has 14 residues. CDR3 sequence reads: CASSIWQGDTEAFF. As DNA, the CDR3 is TGTGCCAGTAGTATCTGGCAGGGAGACACTGAAGCTTTCTTT. The full variable domain, completed using reference TRBV19 and TRBJ1-1, is DGGITQSPKYLFRKEGQNVTLSCEQNLNHDAMYWYRQDPGQGLRLIYYSQIVNDFQKGDIAEGYSVSREKKESFPLTVTSAQKNPTAFYLCASSIWQGDTEAFFGQGTRLTVV.

The V gene is TRBV12-1, the J gene TRBJ2-1; the table's D call, TRBD2, was not checked against the DNA. TRBV12-1 is marked as a pseudogene. The CDR3 covers 17 residues. CDR3 sequence: CASSFALLAGGLNEQFF. For the CDR3, the DNA is TGTGCCAGCAGCTTTGCGCTGCTAGCGGGAGGGTTAAATGAGCAGTTCTTC.

The J gene is TRBJ1-4, the V gene TRBV7-9; D may be TRBD1 (5 bases). Looked up from germline, CDR1 is SEHNR and CDR2 is FQNEAQ (reference sequence). This CDR3 region has 16 residues. Trimming took off 3 bases at V and 6 bases at J, with 17 bases between the two ends. For the CDR3, the DNA is TGTGCCAGCAGCTTGGGACTGGTACTTCAAGATGAAAAACTGTTTTTT. Residues: CASSLGLVLQDEKLFF.

V is TRBV10-3 and J is TRBJ1-2; 9 positions match TRBD1. Germline V lookup: CDR1 ENHRY, CDR2 SYGVKD. The CDR3 length is 15 residues. J gave up 1 base and V 3 bases, and 3 bases lay outside the gene matches. The CDR3 DNA is TGTGCCATCAGTGATCCGGGACAGGGTAACTATGGCTACACCTTC. Residues: CAISDPGQGNYGYTF.

The chain combines TRBV30 with TRBJ2-2, with 8 bases identical to TRBD1. CDR3 size: 15 residues. From germline, CDR1 is GTSNPN and CDR2 SVGIG (reference sequence). The V and J ends lost 2 bases and 7 bases, in that order; junction bases with no gene match: 9. The CDR3 reads CAWSTGTGGNGELFF. The CDR3 DNA sequence: TGTGCCTGGAGTACCGGGACAGGCGGGAACGGGGAGCTGTTTTTT.

The chain has TRBV19 and TRBJ2-5; D gene unclear. The CDR3 runs 13 residues. Germline CDR1 and CDR2: LNHDA and SQIVND (reference sequence). V was pared by 7 bases and J by 4 bases, with 13 bases between. This CDR3 reads CASTLQDGETQYF. CDR3 nucleotide sequence: TGTGCCAGTACCCTTCAAGACGGAGAGACCCAGTACTTC.